In its sample, the clone carrying this TCR beta chain was seen a few times. Its antigen is undetermined. Unique molecular identifier tags were affixed to discrete cDNA molecules. TCRdb processed the 5' RACE reads anew with MiXCR; each CDR3 protein has one entry. The sample includes 75,000 to 80,000 distinct CDR3 sequences, 11% seen only once; the top ten take 12%. There are 16 residues in the CDR3. Germline lookup yields CDR1 LGHNA and CDR2 YSLEER. J lost 7 bases, V lost 0 bases, and 4 bases had no gene match. This record belongs to a study of early T cells in non-severe SARS-CoV-2 infection. Study-wide context: Unpaired chains resulted from sequencing bulk RNA of unsorted whole blood.

Regarding the study as a whole: Using VDJdb, the matching emphasized anti-spike CD8 responses while missing private and CD4 specificities.

The receptor's source is an adult who was a healthcare worker with PCR-confirmed SARS-CoV-2 infection or an uninfected control (not recorded which). This sequence joins TRBV4-3 and TRBJ2-1; 12 bases align to TRBD2. Sequenced here: whole blood, sampled at baseline. Here the CDR3 DNA reads TGCGCCAGCAGCCAAGATACTAGCGGGGGGACAAATGAGCAGTTCTTC. Translated: CASSQDTSGGTNEQFF.